The 19 T cell receptor beta chains below come from one sample, sequenced in a study of cytomegalovirus exposure and HLA in healthy donors. The PCR had 60 Vbeta and 13 Jbeta primers. Repertoires were generated with immunoSEQ multiplex PCR, while TCRdb's copy carries only in-frame clones and drops some. This table holds about 190,000 clones, 81% found once. The sequenced sample was PBMCs. These receptors were obtained from a middle-aged man in good health and CMV-seropositive.

V and J are TRBV7-2 and TRBJ2-7; TRBD1 agrees at 7 bases. Germline trimming cut 5 bases from V and 7 bases from J; bases unmatched to any gene: 11. Per the germline V gene, CDR1 is SGHTA and CDR2 is FQGNSA. This CDR3 is 14 amino acids long. The CDR3 loop reads CASSVGTASAEQYF. The CDR3 coding sequence is TGTGCCAGCAGCGTCGGGACAGCCTCAGCAGAGCAGTACTTC.

This chain links TRBV2 with TRBJ1-5; D is perhaps TRBD1 (5 bases). Trimming stripped 6 bases from V and 0 bases from J, with 12 bases between. CDR1 and CDR2 (germline): SNHLY, FYNNEI. This CDR3 has 15 residues. In DNA form, the CDR3 reads TGTGCCAGCAGCACAGGCCCCTATAGCAATCAGCCCCAGCATTTT. Protein product: CASSTGPYSNQPQHF.

This clone has just one count. The J gene is TRBJ1-6, the V gene TRBV7-8; TRBD1 agrees at 8 bases. J gave up 9 bases and V 5 bases, and 6 bases lay outside the gene matches. The CDR3 contains 14 residues. Germline lookup yields CDR1 SGHVS and CDR2 FQNEAQ. The CDR3 spells CASSPGQGSSPLHF. The CDR3 nucleotides are TGTGCCAGCAGCCCTGGACAGGGTAGTTCACCCCTCCACTTT.

This clone was recorded once. V is TRBV7-4 and J is TRBJ2-4; D is unresolved. This CDR3 is built from 17 residues. CDR1 and CDR2 from the germline V gene are SGHVT and SQSDAQ. V shed 2 bases and J shed 1 base, with 15 bases lying between them. This CDR3 is CASSLSLTLGAKNIQYF. The CDR3, as DNA: TGTGCCAGCAGCTTATCCCTGACCCTCGGGGCCAAAAACATTCAGTACTTC. The full variable domain, completed using reference TRBV7-4 and TRBJ2-4, is GAGVSQSPRYKVAKRGRDVALRCDSISGHVTLYWYRQTLGQGSEVLTYSQSDAQRDKSGRPSGRFSAERPERSVSTLKIQRTEQGDSAVYLCASSLSLTLGAKNIQYFGAGTRLSVL.

The chain employs TRBV7-2 and TRBJ2-1; D uncertain. This CDR3 comprises 14 residues. Germline CDR1 SGHTA, CDR2 FQGNSA. V was pared by 1 base and J by 2 bases, with 6 bases between. The CDR3 DNA is TGTGCCAGCAGCTTAGGTACAGCCTACAATGAGCAGTTCTTC. This encodes CASSLGTAYNEQFF.

The chain combines TRBV2 with TRBJ1-2; 7 nucleotides match TRBD1. The germline V gene encodes CDR1 SNHLY and CDR2 FYNNEI. CDR3 length equals 18 residues. V lost 4 bases to trimming and J lost 2 bases; unmatched junction nucleotides: 16. The CDR3 coding sequence is TGTGCCAGCAGTGCGGGACAGTTACCACGCCGAGACAACTATGGCTACACCTTC. Translating gives CASSAGQLPRRDNYGYTF.

This sequence joins TRBV7-8 and TRBJ2-5; perhaps TRBD1 as D (6 bases). CDR3 length: 16 amino acids. Trimming removed 4 bases from V and 2 bases from J, with 17 bases in between. Germline V gene sequence: CDR1 SGHVS, CDR2 FQNEAQ. As DNA, the CDR3 is TGTGCCAGCAGCTCCCAGGTTAGGACAGTTCAAGAGACCCAGTACTTC. It codes for CASSSQVRTVQETQYF.

The chain is built from TRBV7-2 and TRBJ2-7; 9 nucleotides align to TRBD2. This CDR3 is 15 amino acids long. Germline loops: CDR1 SGHTA, CDR2 FQGNSA. V lost 0 bases and J lost 3; bases outside the gene matches: 3. The CDR3 coding sequence is TGTGCCAGCAGCTTAGCTAGGACTAGCGACTACGAGCAGTACTTC. It yields the protein CASSLARTSDYEQYF.

This sequence joins TRBV6-6 and TRBJ2-1; 11 positions agree with TRBD1. This CDR3 is 16 amino acids long. Germline-derived CDR1 and CDR2 are MNHNY and SVGAGI (reference sequence). V shed 5 bases, J shed 3 bases, and the junction held 6 bases outside the gene matches. In DNA form, the CDR3 reads TGTGCCAGCAGTCCCCTGGGACAGGGGGGCTACAATGAGCAGTTCTTC. Translating it yields CASSPLGQGGYNEQFF.

This chain uses TRBV7-9 with TRBJ2-7, with 7 bases lining up with TRBD2. V dropped 1 base and J dropped 6; count of bases not matched to a gene: 6. Germline CDR1 SEHNR, CDR2 FQNEAQ (reference sequence). CDR3 length: 14 amino acids. CDR3 in amino acids: CASSLGGGSSEQYF. In DNA, the CDR3 is TGTGCCAGCAGCTTAGGCGGGGGTAGTTCCGAGCAGTACTTC.

Points on this clone: A junction boundary mismatches the germline segment, possibly from a read error. The genes are TRBV6-1 and TRBJ1-2, with D hard to call. The CDR3 consists of 10 residues. CDR1 MNHNS and CDR2 SASEGT come from the germline V gene. DNA of the CDR3: TGTGCCAGCAGTGAAAGGACTACTCTCTTC. Its translation: CASSERTTLF.

The rearrangement links TRBV6-6 to TRBJ1-1; 7 bases agree with TRBD1. CDR1 is MNHNY, CDR2 SVGAGI, per germline (reference sequence). V shed 6 bases, J shed 10 bases, and the junction held 5 bases outside the gene matches. The CDR3 sequence is 11 residues long. The CDR3 bases are TGTGCCAGCAGCCAGGACAGGAGAGCTTTCTTT. Its translation is CASSQDRRAFF.

V is TRBV5-1 and J is TRBJ1-5, with a weak D call TRBD1 (6 bases). CDR3 size: 13 residues. Germline CDR1 and CDR2: SGHRS and YFSETQ. V lost 7 bases and J lost 2, with 10 bases in between. The CDR3 loop reads CASVQGGNQPQHF. In DNA form, the CDR3 reads TGCGCCAGCGTACAGGGTGGCAATCAGCCCCAGCATTTT.

This clone showed up just once. This chain joins TRBV27 and TRBJ1-5; TRBD1 matches 8 bases. The CDR3 spans 17 residues. Germline assignment: CDR1 MNHEY and CDR2 SMNVEV (reference sequence). Germline trimming cut 5 bases from V and 0 bases from J; bases unmatched to any gene: 9. CDR3 sequence reads: CASSPGGGQVSNQPQHF. CDR3 DNA sequence: TGTGCCAGCAGTCCCGGAGGGGGACAGGTTAGCAATCAGCCCCAGCATTTT.

V usage is TRBV20-1 and J usage is TRBJ2-5; D remains unclear. Germline CDR1 is DFQATT and CDR2 is SNEGSKA (reference sequence). The V and J ends lost 0 bases and 5 bases respectively, with 4 bases between them. This CDR3 is 11 amino acids long. The CDR3 DNA follows: TGCAGTGCTAGAGATCCGGAGACCCAGTACTTC. Its translation: CSARDPETQYF.

V and J are TRBV30 and TRBJ1-3, with TRBD1 matching 11 bases. The germline CDR1 and CDR2 sequences are GTSNPN and SVGIG (reference sequence). Losses at the gene ends were 4 bases for V and 0 bases for J; bases not matched to a gene: 5. The CDR3 runs to 16 residues. The CDR3: CAWTYGTGGSGNTIYF. In DNA form, the CDR3 reads TGTGCCTGGACGTACGGGACAGGGGGCTCTGGAAACACCATATATTTT.

The J gene is TRBJ2-1, the V gene TRBV10-3; no definite D call. CDR1 is ENHRY and CDR2 is SYGVKD in the germline V gene. The CDR3 spans 16 residues. Trimming stripped 2 bases from V and 2 bases from J, with 13 bases between. CDR3 nucleotide sequence: TGTGCCATCAGTGAGGTTCCCGAACTAACCTACAATGAGCAGTTCTTC. Translation gives CAISEVPELTYNEQFF.

V gene TRBV7-6 combines with J gene TRBJ2-7; 7 bases agree with TRBD2. The CDR3 extends over 16 amino acids. CDR1 and CDR2 (germline): SGHVS, FNYEAQ. V lost 1 base and J lost 3; bases outside the gene matches: 9. Written as DNA, the CDR3 is TGTGCCAGCAGCTTAGAACCTCGCGGGGGTAACTACGAGCAGTACTTC. This encodes CASSLEPRGGNYEQYF.

The chain employs TRBV10-3 and TRBJ2-5, with 13 bases identical to TRBD2. The germline CDR1 and CDR2 sequences are ENHRY and SYGVKD. The CDR3 is 13 residues long. Unmatched junction bases numbered 0, after V lost 8 bases and J lost 3 bases. CDR3 nucleotides: TGTGCCATCGGGACTAGCGGGGAAGAGACCCAGTACTTC. This encodes CAIGTSGEETQYF.